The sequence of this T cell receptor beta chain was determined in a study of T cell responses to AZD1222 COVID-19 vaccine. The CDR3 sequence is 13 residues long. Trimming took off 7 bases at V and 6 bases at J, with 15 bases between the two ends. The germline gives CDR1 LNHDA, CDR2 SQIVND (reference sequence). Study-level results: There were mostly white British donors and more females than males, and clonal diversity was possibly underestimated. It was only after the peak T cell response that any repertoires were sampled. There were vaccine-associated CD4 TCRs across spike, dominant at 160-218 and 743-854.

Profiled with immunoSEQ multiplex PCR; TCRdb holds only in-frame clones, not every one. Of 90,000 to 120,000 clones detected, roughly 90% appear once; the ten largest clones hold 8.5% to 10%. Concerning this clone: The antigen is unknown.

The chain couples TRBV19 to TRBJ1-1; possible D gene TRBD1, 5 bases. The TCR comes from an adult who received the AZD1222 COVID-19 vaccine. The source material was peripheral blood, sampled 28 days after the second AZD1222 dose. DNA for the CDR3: TGTGCCAGTACCGCGGGGCTATTCGCTGAAGCTTTCTTT. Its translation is CASTAGLFAEAFF.